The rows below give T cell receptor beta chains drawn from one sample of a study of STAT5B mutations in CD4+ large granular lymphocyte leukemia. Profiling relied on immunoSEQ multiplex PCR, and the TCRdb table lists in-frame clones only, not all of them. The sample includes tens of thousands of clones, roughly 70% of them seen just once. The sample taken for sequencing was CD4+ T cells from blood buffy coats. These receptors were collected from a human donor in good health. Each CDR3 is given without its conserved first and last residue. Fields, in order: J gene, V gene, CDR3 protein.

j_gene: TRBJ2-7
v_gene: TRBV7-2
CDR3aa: ASSLGLAGVYEQY

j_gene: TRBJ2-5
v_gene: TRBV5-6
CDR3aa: ASSLVLETQY

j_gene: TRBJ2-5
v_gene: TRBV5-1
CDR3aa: ASSLNSGNQETQY

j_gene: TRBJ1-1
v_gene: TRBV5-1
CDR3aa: ASSWERFQSYTEAF

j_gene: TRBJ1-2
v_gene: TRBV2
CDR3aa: ASSERGGSGYT

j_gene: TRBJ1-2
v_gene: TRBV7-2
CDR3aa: ASTPGAVGYT

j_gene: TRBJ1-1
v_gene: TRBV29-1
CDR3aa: SVGRNYMNTEAF

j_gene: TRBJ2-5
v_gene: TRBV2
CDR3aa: ASSPLRLAGVETQY

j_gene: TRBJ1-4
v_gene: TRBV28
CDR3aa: ATYRGRDKLF

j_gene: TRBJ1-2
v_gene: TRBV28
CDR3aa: ASSLRDRNGYT

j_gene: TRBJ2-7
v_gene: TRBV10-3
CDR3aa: ATTGSSYEQY

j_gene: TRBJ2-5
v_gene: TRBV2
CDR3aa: ASRGLAGAEGETQY

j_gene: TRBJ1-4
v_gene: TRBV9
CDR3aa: ASTLGTGGGEKLF

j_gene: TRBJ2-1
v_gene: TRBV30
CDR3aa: AWSLNVATGEQF

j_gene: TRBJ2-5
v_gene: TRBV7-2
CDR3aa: ASSPPARETQY

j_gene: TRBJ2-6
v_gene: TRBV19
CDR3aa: ASSIFRMNSGANVLT

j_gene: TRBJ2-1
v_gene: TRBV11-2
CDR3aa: ASSEAGVTNEQF

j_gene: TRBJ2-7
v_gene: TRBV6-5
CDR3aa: ASRPHGPYEQY

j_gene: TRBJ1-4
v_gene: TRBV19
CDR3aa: ASSTSLEEKLF

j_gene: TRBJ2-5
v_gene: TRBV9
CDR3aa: ASSVAGGPSSETQY

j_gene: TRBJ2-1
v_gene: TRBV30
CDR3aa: AWSRGLAGKNEQF

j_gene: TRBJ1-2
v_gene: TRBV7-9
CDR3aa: ASSYTWTGGADGYT

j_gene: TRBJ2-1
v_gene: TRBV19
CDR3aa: ASSMPRQGFNEQF

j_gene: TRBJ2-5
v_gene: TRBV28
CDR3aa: ASSLGLAGPGEQY

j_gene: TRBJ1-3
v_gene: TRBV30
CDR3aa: AWSPGGTGGNTIY

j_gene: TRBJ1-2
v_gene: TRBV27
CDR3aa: ASSLRAKVYGYT

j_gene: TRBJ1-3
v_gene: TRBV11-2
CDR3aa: ASSVSGDTIY

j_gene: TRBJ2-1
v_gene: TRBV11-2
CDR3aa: ASSIQLAGLRNEQF

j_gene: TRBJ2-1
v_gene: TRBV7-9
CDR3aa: ASSLAYGGLSGMGNEQF

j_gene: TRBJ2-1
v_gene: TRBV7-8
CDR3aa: ASSPRQGTYNEQF

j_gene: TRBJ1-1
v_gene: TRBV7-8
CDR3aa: ASSRRTGGGITDTEAF

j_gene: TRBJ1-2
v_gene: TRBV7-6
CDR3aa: ASSLYRNYGYT

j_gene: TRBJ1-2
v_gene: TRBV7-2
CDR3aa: ASSLVGSYGYT

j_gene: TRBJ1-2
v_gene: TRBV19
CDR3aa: ASSIDRDYGYT

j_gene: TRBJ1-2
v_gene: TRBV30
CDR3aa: AWFPGQGDGYT

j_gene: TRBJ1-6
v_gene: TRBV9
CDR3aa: ASSVRESNSPLH

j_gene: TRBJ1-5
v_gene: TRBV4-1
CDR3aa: ASSSPGRVGNQQH

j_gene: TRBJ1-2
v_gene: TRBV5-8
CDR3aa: ASSYRQGSYYGYT

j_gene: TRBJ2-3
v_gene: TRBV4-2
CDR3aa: ASSQDVTGGGADTQY

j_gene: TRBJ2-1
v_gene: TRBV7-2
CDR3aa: ASSLSPAVNEQF

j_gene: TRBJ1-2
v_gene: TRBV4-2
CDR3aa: ASRPTGGREGGGYT

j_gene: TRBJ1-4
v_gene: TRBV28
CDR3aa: ASMGGGFEKLF

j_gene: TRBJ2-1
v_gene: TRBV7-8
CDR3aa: ASSPLEEQF

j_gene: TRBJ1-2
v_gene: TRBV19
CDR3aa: ASSLGTANYGYT

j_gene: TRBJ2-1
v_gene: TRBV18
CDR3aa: ASSTNVRAYNEQF

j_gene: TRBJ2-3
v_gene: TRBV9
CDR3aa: ASSVSGRGGTDTQY

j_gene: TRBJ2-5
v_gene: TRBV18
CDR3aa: ASSPSLLILGQEETQY

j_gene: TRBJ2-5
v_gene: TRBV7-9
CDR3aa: ASTLIQGSGIETQY

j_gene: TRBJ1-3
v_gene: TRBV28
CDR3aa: ASRALGWGDLRGNTIY

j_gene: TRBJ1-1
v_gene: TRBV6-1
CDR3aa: ASSVGAGGVNTEAF

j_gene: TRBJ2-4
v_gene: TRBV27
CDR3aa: ASSPDPWGRNIQY